Listed below are T cell receptor beta chains from one sample, sequenced in a study of human T cells and chemical hapten exposure. Each CDR3 protein gets one entry after TCRdb re-called the RACE reads with MiXCR. The sample has fewer than 150,000 distinct CDR3 sequences, 12% seen once; the top ten hold around 1.4%. This material consisted of whole blood, taken in connection with sensitization to the hapten diphenylcyclopropenone (DPC). The receptor set was obtained from a woman between 50 and 59 years old with alopecia areata. Some clones in this sample may be carry-over from other donors' samples. CDR3s include the opening cysteine and the closing phenylalanine or tryptophan. Fields, in order: V gene, clone size, D gene, J gene, CDR3 protein, CDR3 DNA. The D gene is left open where the match is weak. Clone size is stated in some rows and not others, as once, few, many or a class when expanded.

>TRBV29-1|few|TRBD1|TRBJ2-2
CSVVAGQGPESAGELFF
TGCAGCGTTGTCGCGGGACAGGGGCCGGAAAGTGCCGGGGAGCTGTTTTTT
>TRBV19|-|TRBD1|TRBJ2-1
CASSATGTGYNEQFF
TGTGCCAGTAGTGCCACCGGGACAGGGTACAATGAGCAGTTCTTC
>TRBV6-2/TRBV6-3|many|TRBD1|TRBJ2-7
CASSYRTGHYEQYF
TGTGCCAGCAGTTACCGGACAGGTCACTACGAGCAGTACTTC
>TRBV4-2|few|TRBD1|TRBJ2-1
CASREGANEQFF
TGTGCCAGCAGAGAGGGGGCCAATGAGCAGTTCTTC
>TRBV7-2|few|TRBD1|TRBJ1-4
CASSRQGPTNEKLFF
TGTGCCAGCAGCAGACAGGGGCCGACTAATGAAAAACTGTTTTTT
>TRBV6-5|few|-|TRBJ2-3
CASRRVGTDTQYF
TGTGCCAGCAGGAGGGTGGGCACAGATACGCAGTATTTT
>TRBV7-3|few|-|TRBJ2-5
CASSRRAYETQYF
TGTGCCAGCAGCCGGAGGGCTTATGAGACCCAGTACTTC
>TRBV6-9|-|-|TRBJ2-2
CASSSPSVWTRDTGELFF
TGTGCCAGCAGTTCCCCTTCCGTGTGGACTCGAGACACCGGGGAGCTGTTTTTT
>TRBV18|few|TRBD1|TRBJ1-5
CASSPGQAGNQPQHF
TGTGCCAGCTCACCGGGACAGGCGGGCAATCAGCCCCAGCATTTT
>TRBV4-3|-|-|TRBJ2-2
CASSQDEGSAVANTGELFF
TGCGCCAGCAGCCAAGACGAAGGTTCGGCGGTCGCGAACACCGGGGAGCTGTTTTTT
>TRBV12-3/TRBV12-4|-|TRBD2|TRBJ2-3
CASSGPGLARKTQYF
TGTGCCAGCAGTGGTCCGGGACTAGCCCGTAAGACGCAGTATTTT
>TRBV12-3/TRBV12-4|many|TRBD1|TRBJ2-6
CASSFKTGAGANVLTF
TGTGCCAGCAGTTTTAAGACAGGGGCTGGGGCCAACGTCCTGACTTTC
>TRBV28|-|TRBD2|TRBJ2-7
CASSFRTSGLYEQYF
TGTGCCAGCAGTTTCCGGACTAGCGGGTTGTACGAGCAGTACTTC
>TRBV12-3/TRBV12-4|many|-|TRBJ2-1
CASSPQETTNEQFF
TGTGCCAGCAGCCCACAGGAAACCACCAATGAGCAGTTCTTC
>TRBV14|-|TRBD2|TRBJ2-1
CASSQDTRLALNSYNEQFF
TGTGCCAGCAGCCAAGATACGAGACTAGCTCTCAATAGCTACAATGAGCAGTTCTTC
>TRBV12-5|many|TRBD2|TRBJ2-5
CASGRQNLAGGPETQYF
TGTGCTAGTGGTCGACAAAACCTAGCGGGAGGGCCGGAGACCCAGTACTTC